This is a list of T cell receptor beta chains from one sample in a study of blood T cells in healthy people across ages. TCRdb re-called the 5' RACE reads through MiXCR, storing one row per CDR3 protein. The repertoire holds roughly 800,000 distinct CDR3 sequences, with around 36% as singletons. The sequencing sample was made of blood. The receptor set was obtained from a young man in good health. Each CDR3 is given with its conserved first and last residue. A D gene is named only where the DNA matches it firmly. Clone size, where shown, is once, few, many, or a class for clones that have expanded.

d_call,v_call,j_call,clone_size,cdr3_aa,cdr3_nt
-,TRBV7-3,TRBJ2-5,many,CASSSGDETQYF,TGTGCCAGCAGCTCCGGGGACGAGACCCAGTACTTC
-,TRBV7-2,TRBJ1-2,-,CASNRRGAAGYTF,TGTGCCAGCAACCGAAGGGGGGCAGCTGGCTACACCTTC
TRBD1,TRBV28,TRBJ1-2,few,CATLRGGLDGYTF,TGTGCCACCCTGAGAGGGGGCTTGGATGGCTACACCTTC
TRBD1,TRBV20-1,TRBJ1-2,once,CSAQPVVTGTNYGYTF,TGCAGTGCTCAACCCGTAGTGACAGGGACTAACTATGGCTACACCTTC
-,TRBV7-6,TRBJ2-3,once,CASSLADRQVADTQYF,TGTGCCAGCAGCTTAGCGGATCGACAGGTTGCAGATACGCAGTATTTT
TRBD2,TRBV27,TRBJ2-5,-,CASRAGIAETQYF,TGTGCCAGCCGAGCGGGAATCGCGGAGACCCAGTACTTC
TRBD1,TRBV20-1,TRBJ1-3,-,CSAVQGADGNTIYF,TGCAGTGCGGTTCAGGGGGCAGATGGAAACACCATATATTTT
TRBD2,TRBV4-2,TRBJ2-7,-,CASSQESGGSYEQYF,TGTGCCAGCAGCCAAGAAAGCGGGGGGTCTTACGAGCAGTACTTC
-,TRBV20-1,TRBJ1-1,-,CSARAPAGNTEAFF,TGCAGTGCTAGAGCGCCGGCAGGGAATACTGAAGCTTTCTTT
-,TRBV10-3,TRBJ1-6,-,CAISPGRDNNSPLHF,TGTGCCATCAGTCCAGGACGGGATAATAATTCACCCCTCCACTTT
-,TRBV4-1,TRBJ2-1,-,CASSQAQDSYDEQFF,TGCGCCAGCAGCCAAGCCCAGGACAGTTACGATGAGCAGTTCTTC
-,TRBV7-2,TRBJ2-7,few,CASSLAGAGYYEQYF,TGTGCCAGCAGCTTAGCAGGGGCGGGATACTACGAGCAGTACTTC
TRBD1,TRBV20-1,TRBJ2-7,-,CSASRDRGYEQYF,TGCAGTGCCAGCCGGGACAGGGGCTACGAGCAGTACTTC
-,TRBV10-3,TRBJ1-3,-,CAIRGRGNTIYF,TGTGCCATCAGGGGAAGAGGAAACACCATATATTTT
-,TRBV12-3/TRBV12-4,TRBJ2-5,once,CASSVNGYQETQYF,TGTGCCAGCAGTGTAAATGGGTACCAAGAGACCCAGTACTTC
TRBD1,TRBV12-3/TRBV12-4,TRBJ2-3,-,CASPESGQVTADTQYF,TGTGCCAGCCCGGAGTCCGGACAGGTGACCGCAGATACGCAGTATTTT
TRBD1,TRBV20-1,TRBJ1-2,-,CSARPRTGANYGYTF,TGCAGTGCTAGACCCCGGACAGGGGCTAACTATGGCTACACCTTC
-,TRBV29-1,TRBJ1-2,few,CSVEDERGGLGYGYTF,TGCAGCGTTGAAGATGAGCGCGGGGGGCTTGGCTATGGCTACACCTTC
TRBD2,TRBV12-3/TRBV12-4,TRBJ2-3,-,CASSLWAGGEDTQYF,TGTGCCAGCAGTTTATGGGCGGGGGGAGAAGATACGCAGTATTTT
-,TRBV20-1,TRBJ2-7,few,CSAETHEEQYF,TGCAGTGCGGAGACCCACGAAGAGCAGTACTTC
-,TRBV7-2,TRBJ2-3,few,CASSLASPSSGTDTQYF,TGTGCCAGCAGCTTAGCCTCCCCCAGCTCCGGCACAGATACGCAGTATTTT
TRBD2,TRBV29-1,TRBJ2-5,-,CSPREGETQYF,TGCAGCCCACGGGAGGGAGAGACCCAGTACTTC
-,TRBV10-3,TRBJ1-4,-,CAIAGSTNEKLFF,TGTGCCATCGCAGGCTCAACTAATGAAAAACTGTTTTTT
-,TRBV6-2/TRBV6-3,TRBJ2-4,-,CASSHRVYVENIQYF,TGTGCCAGCAGTCACCGGGTCTACGTCGAAAACATTCAGTACTTC
TRBD1,TRBV24-1,TRBJ2-3,-,CATSDRDREVTDTQYF,TGTGCCACCAGTGATCGAGACAGGGAAGTCACAGATACGCAGTATTTT
TRBD2,TRBV24-1,TRBJ2-1,many,CATSVAGGKNNEQFF,TGTGCCACCAGTGTAGCGGGGGGCAAAAACAATGAGCAGTTCTTC
-,TRBV9,TRBJ1-6,once,CASSVGAGQGDSPLHF,TGTGCCAGCAGCGTAGGAGCTGGGCAGGGAGACTCACCCCTCCACTTT
TRBD2,TRBV20-1,TRBJ2-3,-,CSARETSGVDYSTDTQYF,TGCAGTGCTAGAGAGACTAGCGGGGTAGACTATAGCACAGATACGCAGTATTTT
-,TRBV20-1,TRBJ2-3,many,CSAITSRSTDTQYF,TGCAGTGCTATAACTAGCAGGTCCACAGATACGCAGTATTTT
TRBD2,TRBV4-2,TRBJ2-1,few,CASSQGLAGVYEQFF,TGTGCCAGCAGCCAAGGCCTAGCGGGGGTGTATGAGCAGTTCTTC
-,TRBV12-3/TRBV12-4,TRBJ2-1,-,CASSKDAANEQFF,TGTGCCAGCAGCAAGGATGCCGCAAATGAGCAGTTCTTC
-,TRBV4-3,TRBJ2-3,many,CASSQGQPSTDTQYF,TGCGCCAGCAGCCAAGGACAGCCTAGCACAGATACGCAGTATTTT
-,TRBV7-7,TRBJ1-4,-,CASSLSAGVGEKLFF,TGTGCTAGCAGCTTATCGGCAGGGGTCGGGGAAAAACTGTTTTTT
-,TRBV20-1,TRBJ1-2,many,CSARVLSANYGYTF,TGCAGTGCTAGAGTTCTGAGCGCTAACTATGGCTACACCTTC
-,TRBV5-1,TRBJ1-1,few,CASSLARVTGTAEAFF,TGCGCCAGCAGCTTGGCCCGAGTGACGGGAACGGCTGAAGCTTTCTTT
-,TRBV29-1,TRBJ1-1,-,CSVVGPLNTEAFF,TGCAGCGTTGTTGGGCCCCTGAACACTGAAGCTTTCTTT
TRBD2,TRBV7-2,TRBJ2-3,few,CACAQRLAGGPDTQYF,TGTGCCTGTGCCCAAAGACTAGCGGGGGGGCCTGATACGCAGTATTTT
-,TRBV12-3/TRBV12-4,TRBJ2-2,-,CASSGGVRELFF,TGTGCCAGCAGTGGCGGGGTGAGGGAGCTGTTTTTT
TRBD2,TRBV20-1,TRBJ2-3,-,CSANRLAGTPSTDTQYF,TGCAGTGCTAATCGGTTAGCGGGGACCCCTAGCACAGATACGCAGTATTTT
-,TRBV5-6,TRBJ2-7,-,CASSFADYEQYF,TGTGCCAGCAGCTTTGCCGACTACGAGCAGTACTTC
TRBD2,TRBV6-5,TRBJ2-7,-,CASSYSAPSGGANYEQYF,TGTGCCAGCAGTTACTCGGCCCCTAGCGGGGGGGCAAACTACGAGCAGTACTTC
-,TRBV21-1,TRBJ2-3,-,CASSNPANTDTQYF,TGTGCCAGCAGCAATCCAGCAAACACAGATACGCAGTATTTT
TRBD1,TRBV6-5,TRBJ2-7,few,CASSYGQGSDYEQYF,TGTGCCAGCAGTTACGGACAGGGTTCGGACTACGAGCAGTACTTC
-,TRBV10-3,TRBJ2-3,few,CAISESFQGHTDTQYF,TGTGCCATCAGTGAGTCATTTCAAGGACACACAGATACGCAGTATTTT
-,TRBV5-1,TRBJ1-5,-,CASSLTAGDYQPQHF,TGCGCTAGCAGCTTGACGGCAGGGGACTATCAGCCCCAGCATTTT
TRBD2,TRBV5-1,TRBJ2-3,-,CASSESGAGLDTQYF,TGCGCCAGCAGCGAGAGCGGGGCCGGCCTAGATACGCAGTATTTT
-,TRBV5-1,TRBJ1-2,-,CASSLDAGDYGYTF,TGCGCCAGCAGCTTGGATGCAGGGGACTATGGCTACACCTTC
-,TRBV14,TRBJ2-2,-,CASSLTGLGLFF,TGTGCCAGCAGCCTTACAGGTCTTGGGCTGTTTTTT
-,TRBV4-1,TRBJ2-3,many,CASSQAKSGARGDTQYF,TGCGCCAGCAGCCAAGCTAAGAGCGGCGCCCGGGGAGATACGCAGTATTTT
-,TRBV29-1,TRBJ1-1,-,CSASRGNQAFF,TGCAGCGCAAGTAGAGGTAACCAAGCTTTCTTT
-,TRBV7-2,TRBJ1-4,-,CASSQRGSTNEKLFF,TGTGCCAGCAGCCAGAGGGGATCAACTAATGAAAAACTGTTTTTT